This is a list of T cell receptor beta chains from one sample in a study of T cells expressing NK-cell markers. TCRdb reprocessed the 5' RACE reads; each CDR3 protein has one entry and no DNA is given. The sample holds some 280,000 distinct CDR3 sequences. The source material was blood T cells: a sorted CD56 or NKG2C T cell subset, CD4+ or CD8+ T cells, or bulk PBMC T cells (not recorded which). These receptors were obtained from a man younger than 35 in good health. Each CDR3 is given with its conserved first and last residue.

cdr3_aa,j_call,v_call
CASSVGAYDEQYF,TRBJ2-7,TRBV7-2
CSPQTGLTNEKLFF,TRBJ1-4,TRBV20-1
CASSLAWAGGLMGDTQYF,TRBJ2-3,TRBV5-6
CASSPGPGELFF,TRBJ2-2,TRBV12-3/TRBV12-4
CASSLVPSAKNIQYF,TRBJ2-4,TRBV7-8
CASSPGGGSNQPQHF,TRBJ1-5,TRBV18
CASGQGRRESPLHF,TRBJ1-6,TRBV19
CASSRGPGTGSGANVLTF,TRBJ2-6,TRBV12-3/TRBV12-4
CSARSEQGNAGYTF,TRBJ1-2,TRBV20-1
CASSPARTSGNRGSEQYF,TRBJ2-7,TRBV6-1
CASSQVPSGRALGGELFF,TRBJ2-2,TRBV4-2
CASRGEANTEAFF,TRBJ1-1,TRBV2
CASSQDGTRETQYF,TRBJ2-5,TRBV4-1
CASSKTSAHYNEQFF,TRBJ2-1,TRBV25-1
CASSYGKAGVDTQYF,TRBJ2-3,TRBV6-5
CSTDGSGETQYF,TRBJ2-5,TRBV20-1
CASSLGVGGIVDEQYF,TRBJ2-7,TRBV5-6
CASSLAGWGTGELFF,TRBJ2-2,TRBV11-2
CASSLWDSDYGELFF,TRBJ2-2,TRBV27
CASSLASHGGQYF,TRBJ2-5,TRBV28
CATSDSRDIGQPQHF,TRBJ1-5,TRBV24-1
CATSRTITTNEKLFF,TRBJ1-4,TRBV15
CASSPPGSFYEQFF,TRBJ2-1,TRBV12-3/TRBV12-4
CASSYQSSTDTQYF,TRBJ2-3,TRBV5-1
CASSFALNTEAFF,TRBJ1-1,TRBV11-2
CSARQGSSYNSPLHF,TRBJ1-6,TRBV20-1
CASSPGTNTGELFF,TRBJ2-2,TRBV12-3/TRBV12-4
CASWRGSNQPQHF,TRBJ1-5,TRBV6-1
CASSVRSVQETQYF,TRBJ2-5,TRBV9
CASSFFKSSEQFF,TRBJ2-1,TRBV7-9